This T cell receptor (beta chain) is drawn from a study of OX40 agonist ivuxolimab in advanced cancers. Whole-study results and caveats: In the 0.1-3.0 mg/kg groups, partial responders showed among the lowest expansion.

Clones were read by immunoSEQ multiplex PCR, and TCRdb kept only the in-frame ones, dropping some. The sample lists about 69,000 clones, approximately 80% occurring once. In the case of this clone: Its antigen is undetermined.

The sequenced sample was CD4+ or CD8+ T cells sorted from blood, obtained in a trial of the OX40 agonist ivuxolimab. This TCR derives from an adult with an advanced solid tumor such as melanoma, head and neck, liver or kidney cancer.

In DNA, the CDR3 is TGTGCCAGCAGTTTGTCCCAGGGTATTGGCGAGCAGTACTTC. It codes for CASSLSQGIGEQYF. J is TRBJ2-7 and V is TRBV27; possibly TRBD1 for D (5 bases). The CDR3 has 14 residues. CDR1 and CDR2 (germline): MNHEY, SMNVEV (reference sequence). V lost 3 bases to trimming and J lost 6 bases, with 15 bases between them.